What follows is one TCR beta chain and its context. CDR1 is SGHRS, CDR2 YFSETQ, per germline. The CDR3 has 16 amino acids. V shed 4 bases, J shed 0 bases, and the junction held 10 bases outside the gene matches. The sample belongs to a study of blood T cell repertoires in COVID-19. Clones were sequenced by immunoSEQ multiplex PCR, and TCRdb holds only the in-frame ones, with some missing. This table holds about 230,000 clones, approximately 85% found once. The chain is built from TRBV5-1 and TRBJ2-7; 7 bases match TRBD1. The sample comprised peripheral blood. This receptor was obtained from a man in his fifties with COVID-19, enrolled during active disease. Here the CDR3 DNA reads TGCGCCAGCAGCGCAGGACAGGCGCTCAGCTCCTACGAGCAGTACTTC. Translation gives CASSAGQALSSYEQYF. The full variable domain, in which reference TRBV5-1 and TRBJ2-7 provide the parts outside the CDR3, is KAGVTQTPRYLIKTRGQQVTLSCSPISGHRSVSWYQQTPGQGLQFLFEYFSETQRNKGNFPGRFSGRQFSNSRSEMNVSTLELGDSALYLCASSAGQALSSYEQYFGPGTRLTVT.